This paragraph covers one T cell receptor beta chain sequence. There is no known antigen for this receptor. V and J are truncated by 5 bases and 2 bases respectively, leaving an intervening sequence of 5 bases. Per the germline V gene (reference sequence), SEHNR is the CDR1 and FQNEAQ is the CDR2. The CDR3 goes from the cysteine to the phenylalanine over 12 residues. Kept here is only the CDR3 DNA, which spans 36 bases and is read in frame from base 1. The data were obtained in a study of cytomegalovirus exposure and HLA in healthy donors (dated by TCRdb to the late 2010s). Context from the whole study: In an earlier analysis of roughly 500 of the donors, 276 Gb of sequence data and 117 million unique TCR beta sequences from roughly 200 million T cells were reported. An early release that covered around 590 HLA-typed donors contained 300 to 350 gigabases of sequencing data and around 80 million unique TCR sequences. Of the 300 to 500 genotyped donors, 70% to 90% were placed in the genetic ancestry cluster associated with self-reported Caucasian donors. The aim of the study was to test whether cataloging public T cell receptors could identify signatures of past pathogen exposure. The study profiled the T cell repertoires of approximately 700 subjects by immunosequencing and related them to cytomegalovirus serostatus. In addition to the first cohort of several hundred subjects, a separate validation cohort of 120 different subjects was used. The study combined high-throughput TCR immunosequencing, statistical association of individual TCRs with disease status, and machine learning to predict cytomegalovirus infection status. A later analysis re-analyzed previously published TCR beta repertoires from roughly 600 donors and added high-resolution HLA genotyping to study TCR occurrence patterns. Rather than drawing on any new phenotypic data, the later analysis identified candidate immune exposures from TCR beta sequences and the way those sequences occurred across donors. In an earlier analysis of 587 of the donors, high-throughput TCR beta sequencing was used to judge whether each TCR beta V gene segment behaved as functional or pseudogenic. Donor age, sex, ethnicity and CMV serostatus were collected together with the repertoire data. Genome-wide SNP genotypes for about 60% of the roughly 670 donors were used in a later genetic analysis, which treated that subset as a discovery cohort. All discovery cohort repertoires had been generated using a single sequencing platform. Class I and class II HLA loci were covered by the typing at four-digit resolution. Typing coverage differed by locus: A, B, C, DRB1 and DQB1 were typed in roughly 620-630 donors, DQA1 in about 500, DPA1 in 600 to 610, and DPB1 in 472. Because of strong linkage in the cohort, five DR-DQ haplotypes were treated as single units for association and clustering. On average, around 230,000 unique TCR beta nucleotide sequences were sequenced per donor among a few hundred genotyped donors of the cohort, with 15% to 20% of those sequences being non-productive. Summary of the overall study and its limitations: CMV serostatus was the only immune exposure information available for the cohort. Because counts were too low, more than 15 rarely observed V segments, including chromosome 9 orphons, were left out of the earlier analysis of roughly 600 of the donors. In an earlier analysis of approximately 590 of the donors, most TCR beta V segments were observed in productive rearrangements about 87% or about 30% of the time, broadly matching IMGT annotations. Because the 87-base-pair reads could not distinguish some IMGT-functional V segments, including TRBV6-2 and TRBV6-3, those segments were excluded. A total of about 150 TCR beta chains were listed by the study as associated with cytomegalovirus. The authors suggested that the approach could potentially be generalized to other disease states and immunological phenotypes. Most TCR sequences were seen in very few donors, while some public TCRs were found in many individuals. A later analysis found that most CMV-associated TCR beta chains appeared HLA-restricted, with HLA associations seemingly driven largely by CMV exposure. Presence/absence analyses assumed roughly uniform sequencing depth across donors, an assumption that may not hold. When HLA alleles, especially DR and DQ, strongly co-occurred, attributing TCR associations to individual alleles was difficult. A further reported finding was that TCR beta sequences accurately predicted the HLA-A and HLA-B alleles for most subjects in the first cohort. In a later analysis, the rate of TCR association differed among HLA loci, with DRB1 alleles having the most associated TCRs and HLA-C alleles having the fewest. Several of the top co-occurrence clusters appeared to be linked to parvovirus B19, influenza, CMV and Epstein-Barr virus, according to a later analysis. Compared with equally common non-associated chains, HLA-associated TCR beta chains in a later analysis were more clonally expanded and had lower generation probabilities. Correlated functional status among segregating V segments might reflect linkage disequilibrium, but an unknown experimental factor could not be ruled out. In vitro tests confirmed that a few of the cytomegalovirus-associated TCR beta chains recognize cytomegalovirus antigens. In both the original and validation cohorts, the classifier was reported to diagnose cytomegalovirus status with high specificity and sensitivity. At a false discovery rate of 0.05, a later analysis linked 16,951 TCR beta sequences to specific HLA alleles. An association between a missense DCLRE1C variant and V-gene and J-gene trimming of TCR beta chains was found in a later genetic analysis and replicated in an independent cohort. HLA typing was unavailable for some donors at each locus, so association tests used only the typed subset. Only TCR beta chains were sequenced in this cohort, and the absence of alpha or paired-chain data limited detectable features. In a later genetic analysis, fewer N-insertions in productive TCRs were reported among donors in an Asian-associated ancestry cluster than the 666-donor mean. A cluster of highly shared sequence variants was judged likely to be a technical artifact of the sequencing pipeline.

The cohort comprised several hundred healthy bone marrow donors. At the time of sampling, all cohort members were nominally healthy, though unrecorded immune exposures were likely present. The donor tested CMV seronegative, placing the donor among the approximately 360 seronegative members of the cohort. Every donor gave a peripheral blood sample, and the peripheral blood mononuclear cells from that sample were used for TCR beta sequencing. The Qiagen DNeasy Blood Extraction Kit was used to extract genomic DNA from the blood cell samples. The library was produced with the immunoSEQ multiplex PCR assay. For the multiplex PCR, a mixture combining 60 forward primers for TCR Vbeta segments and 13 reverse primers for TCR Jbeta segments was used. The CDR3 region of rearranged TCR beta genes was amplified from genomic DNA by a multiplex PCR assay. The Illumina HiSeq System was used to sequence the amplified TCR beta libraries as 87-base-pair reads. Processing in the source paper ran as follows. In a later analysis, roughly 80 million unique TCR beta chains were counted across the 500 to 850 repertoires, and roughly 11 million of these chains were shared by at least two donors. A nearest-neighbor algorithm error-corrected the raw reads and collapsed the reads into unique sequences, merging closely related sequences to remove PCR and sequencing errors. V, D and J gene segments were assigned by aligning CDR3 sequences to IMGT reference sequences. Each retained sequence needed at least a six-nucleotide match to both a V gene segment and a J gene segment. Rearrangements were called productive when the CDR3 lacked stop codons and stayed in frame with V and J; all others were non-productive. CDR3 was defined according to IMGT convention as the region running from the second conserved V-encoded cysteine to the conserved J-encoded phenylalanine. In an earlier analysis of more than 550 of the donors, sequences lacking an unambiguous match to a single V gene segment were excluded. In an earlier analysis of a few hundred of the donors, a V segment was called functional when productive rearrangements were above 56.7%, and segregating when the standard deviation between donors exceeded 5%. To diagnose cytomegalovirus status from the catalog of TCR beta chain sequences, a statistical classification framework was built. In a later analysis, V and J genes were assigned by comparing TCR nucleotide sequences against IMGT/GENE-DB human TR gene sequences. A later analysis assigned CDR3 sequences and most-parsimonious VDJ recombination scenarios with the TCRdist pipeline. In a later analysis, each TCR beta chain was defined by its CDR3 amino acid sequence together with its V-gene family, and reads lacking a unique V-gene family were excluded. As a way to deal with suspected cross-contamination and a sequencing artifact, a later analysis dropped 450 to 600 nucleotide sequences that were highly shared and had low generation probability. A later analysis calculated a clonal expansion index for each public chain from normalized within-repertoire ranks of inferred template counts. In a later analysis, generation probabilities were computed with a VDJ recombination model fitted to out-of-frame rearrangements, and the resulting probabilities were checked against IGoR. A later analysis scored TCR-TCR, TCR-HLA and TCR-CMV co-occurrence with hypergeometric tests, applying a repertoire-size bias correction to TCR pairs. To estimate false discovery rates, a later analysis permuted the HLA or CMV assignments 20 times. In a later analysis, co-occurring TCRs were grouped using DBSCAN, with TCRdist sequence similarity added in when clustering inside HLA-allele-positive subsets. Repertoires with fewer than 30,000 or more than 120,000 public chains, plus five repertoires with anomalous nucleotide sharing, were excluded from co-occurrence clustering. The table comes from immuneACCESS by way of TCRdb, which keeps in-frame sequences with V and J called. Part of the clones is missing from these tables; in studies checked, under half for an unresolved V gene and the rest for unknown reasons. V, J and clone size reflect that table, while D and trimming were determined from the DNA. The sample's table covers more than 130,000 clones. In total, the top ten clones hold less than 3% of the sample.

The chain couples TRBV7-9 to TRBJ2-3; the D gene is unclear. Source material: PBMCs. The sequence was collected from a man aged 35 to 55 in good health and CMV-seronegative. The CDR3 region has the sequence CASSQATDTQYF. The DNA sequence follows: TGTGCCAGCAGCCAGGCCACAGATACGCAGTATTTT.